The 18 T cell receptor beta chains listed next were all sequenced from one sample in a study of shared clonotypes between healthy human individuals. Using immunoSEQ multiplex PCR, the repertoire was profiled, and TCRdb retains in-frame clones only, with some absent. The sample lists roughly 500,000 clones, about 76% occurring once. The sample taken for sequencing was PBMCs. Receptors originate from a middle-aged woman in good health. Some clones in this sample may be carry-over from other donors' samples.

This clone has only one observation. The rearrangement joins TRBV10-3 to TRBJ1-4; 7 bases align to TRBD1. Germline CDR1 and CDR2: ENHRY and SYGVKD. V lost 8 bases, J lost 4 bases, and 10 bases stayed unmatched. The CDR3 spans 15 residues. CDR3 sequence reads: CAISTEGARNEKLFF. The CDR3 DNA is TGTGCCATCTCGACCGAGGGGGCCCGTAATGAAAAACTGTTTTTT.

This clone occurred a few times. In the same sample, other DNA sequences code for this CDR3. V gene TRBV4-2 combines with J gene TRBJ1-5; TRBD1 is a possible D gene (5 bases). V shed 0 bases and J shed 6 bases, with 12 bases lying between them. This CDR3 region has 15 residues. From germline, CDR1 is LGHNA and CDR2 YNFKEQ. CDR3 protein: CASSQDPGGGQPQHF. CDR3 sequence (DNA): TGTGCCAGCAGCCAAGATCCGGGGGGTGGTCAGCCCCAGCATTTT.

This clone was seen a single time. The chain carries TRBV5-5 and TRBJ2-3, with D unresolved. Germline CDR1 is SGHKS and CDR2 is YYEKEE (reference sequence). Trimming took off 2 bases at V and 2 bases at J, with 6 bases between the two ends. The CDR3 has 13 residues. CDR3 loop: CASSFGPTDTQYF. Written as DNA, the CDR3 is TGTGCCAGCAGCTTCGGGCCCACAGATACGCAGTATTTT.

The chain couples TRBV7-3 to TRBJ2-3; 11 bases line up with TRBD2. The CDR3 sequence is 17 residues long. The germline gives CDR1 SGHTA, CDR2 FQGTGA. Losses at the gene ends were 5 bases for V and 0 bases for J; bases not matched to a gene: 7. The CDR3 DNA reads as TGTGCCAGCAGCCTGGGACTAGCGGTCCCTAGCACAGATACGCAGTATTTT. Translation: CASSLGLAVPSTDTQYF. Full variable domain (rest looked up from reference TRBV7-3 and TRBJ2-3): GAGVSQTPSNKVTEKGKYVELRCDPISGHTALYWYRQSLGQGPEFLIYFQGTGAADDSGLPNDRFFAVRPEGSVSTLKIQRTERGDSAVYLCASSLGLAVPSTDTQYFGPGTRLTVL.

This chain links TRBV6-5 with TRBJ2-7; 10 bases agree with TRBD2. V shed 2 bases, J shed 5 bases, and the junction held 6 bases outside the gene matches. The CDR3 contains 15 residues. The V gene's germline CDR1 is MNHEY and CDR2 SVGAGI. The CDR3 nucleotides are TGTGCCAGCAGTTACGGGCTAGCGGGAGTTGACGAGCAGTACTTC. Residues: CASSYGLAGVDEQYF.

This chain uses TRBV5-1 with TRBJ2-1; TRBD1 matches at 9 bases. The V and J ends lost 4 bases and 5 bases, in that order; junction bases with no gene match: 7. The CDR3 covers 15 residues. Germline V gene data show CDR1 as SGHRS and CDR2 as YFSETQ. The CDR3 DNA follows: TGCGCCAGCAGCCCTTCGGGGACAGGGAACAATGAGCAGTTCTTC. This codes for CASSPSGTGNNEQFF.

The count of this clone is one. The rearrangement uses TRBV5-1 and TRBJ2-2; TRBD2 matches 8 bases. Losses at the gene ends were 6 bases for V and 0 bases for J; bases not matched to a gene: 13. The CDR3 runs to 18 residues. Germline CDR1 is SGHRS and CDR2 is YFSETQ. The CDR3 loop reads CASTTGTRSSANTGELFF. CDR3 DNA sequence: TGCGCCAGCACCACCGGGACTAGATCATCCGCGAACACCGGGGAGCTGTTTTTT. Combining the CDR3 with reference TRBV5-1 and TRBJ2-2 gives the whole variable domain KAGVTQTPRYLIKTRGQQVTLSCSPISGHRSVSWYQQTPGQGLQFLFEYFSETQRNKGNFPGRFSGRQFSNSRSEMNVSTLELGDSALYLCASTTGTRSSANTGELFFGEGSRLTVL.

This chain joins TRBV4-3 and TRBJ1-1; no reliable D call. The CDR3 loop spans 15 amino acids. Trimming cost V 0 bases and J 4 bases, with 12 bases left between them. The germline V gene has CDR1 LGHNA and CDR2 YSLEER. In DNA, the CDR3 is TGCGCCAGCAGCCAAGATGTTGTGGTTAGCACTGAAGCTTTCTTT. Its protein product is CASSQDVVVSTEAFF.

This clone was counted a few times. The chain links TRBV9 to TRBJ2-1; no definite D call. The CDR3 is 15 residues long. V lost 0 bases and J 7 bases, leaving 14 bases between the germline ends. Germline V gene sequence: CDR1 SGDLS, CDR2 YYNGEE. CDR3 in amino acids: CASSVEAQLRNEQFF. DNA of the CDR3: TGTGCCAGCAGCGTAGAGGCCCAGCTTCGGAATGAGCAGTTCTTC.

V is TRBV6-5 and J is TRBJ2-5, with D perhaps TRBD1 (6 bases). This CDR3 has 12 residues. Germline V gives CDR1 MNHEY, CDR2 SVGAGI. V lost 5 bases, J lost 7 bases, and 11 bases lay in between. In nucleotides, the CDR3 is TGTGCCAGCAGTCCGGAAGGGGGGACCCAGTACTTC. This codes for CASSPEGGTQYF.

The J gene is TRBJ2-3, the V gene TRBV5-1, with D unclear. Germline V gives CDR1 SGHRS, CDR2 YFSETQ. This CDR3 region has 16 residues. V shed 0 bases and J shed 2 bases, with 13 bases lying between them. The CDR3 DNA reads TGCGCCAGCAGCTTGGAGTCACCATCCTCCACAGATACGCAGTATTTT. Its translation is CASSLESPSSTDTQYF.

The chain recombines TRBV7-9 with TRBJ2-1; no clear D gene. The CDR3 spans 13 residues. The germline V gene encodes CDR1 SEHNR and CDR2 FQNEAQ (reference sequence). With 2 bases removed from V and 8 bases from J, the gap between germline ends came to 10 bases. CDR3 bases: TGTGCCAGCAGCTTAAACCCGGGTTATGAGCAGTTCTTC. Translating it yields CASSLNPGYEQFF.

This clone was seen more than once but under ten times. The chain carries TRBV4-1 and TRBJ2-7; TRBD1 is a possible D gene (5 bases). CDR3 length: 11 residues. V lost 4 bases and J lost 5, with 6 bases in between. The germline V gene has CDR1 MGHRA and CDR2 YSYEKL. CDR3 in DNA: TGCGCCAGCAGCCCCAGGGACGAGCAGTACTTC. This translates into CASSPRDEQYF.

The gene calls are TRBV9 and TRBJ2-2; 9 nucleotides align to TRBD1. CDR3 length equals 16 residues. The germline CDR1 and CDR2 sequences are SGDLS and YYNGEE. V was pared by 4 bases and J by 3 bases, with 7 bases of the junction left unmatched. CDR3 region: CASSPRDRVDTGELFF. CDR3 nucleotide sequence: TGTGCCAGCAGCCCCCGGGACAGGGTGGACACCGGGGAGCTGTTTTTT.

The CDR3 sequence is CASSIFGGRDYEQYF. CDR3 in DNA: TGTGCCAGTAGTATATTCGGTGGGAGAGATTACGAGCAGTACTTC. The genes are TRBV19 and TRBJ2-7; D is possibly TRBD2 (5 bases). Germline assignment: CDR1 LNHDA and CDR2 SQIVND (reference sequence). The CDR3 has 15 amino acids. The V and J ends lost 2 bases and 4 bases respectively, with 15 bases between them.

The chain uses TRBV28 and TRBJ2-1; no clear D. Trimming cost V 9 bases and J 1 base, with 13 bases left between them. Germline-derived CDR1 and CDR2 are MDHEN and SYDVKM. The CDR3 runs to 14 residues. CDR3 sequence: CASYPGLSYNEQFF. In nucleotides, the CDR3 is TGTGCCAGTTATCCCGGATTGTCCTACAATGAGCAGTTCTTC.

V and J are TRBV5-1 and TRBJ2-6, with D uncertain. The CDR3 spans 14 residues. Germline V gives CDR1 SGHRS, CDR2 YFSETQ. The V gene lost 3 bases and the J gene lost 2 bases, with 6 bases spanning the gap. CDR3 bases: TGCGCCAGCAGCTCCTCGACTGGGGCCAACGTCCTGACTTTC. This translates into CASSSSTGANVLTF.

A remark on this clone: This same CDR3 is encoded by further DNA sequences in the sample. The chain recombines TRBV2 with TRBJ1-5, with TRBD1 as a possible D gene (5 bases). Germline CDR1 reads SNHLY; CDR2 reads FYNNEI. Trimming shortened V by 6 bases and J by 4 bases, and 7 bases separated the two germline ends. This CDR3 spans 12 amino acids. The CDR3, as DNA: TGTGCCAGCAGCGGGGGAAATCAGCCCCAGCATTTT. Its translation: CASSGGNQPQHF.